The rows below give T cell receptor beta chains drawn from one sample of a study of T cell responses to AZD1222 COVID-19 vaccine. Here immunoSEQ multiplex PCR was the method, and the copy in TCRdb shows in-frame clones only, minus some. This sample has about 110,000 clones; around 96% occur once, and the top ten carry roughly 2%. Sequencing used peripheral blood, obtained on day 0 of AZD1222 vaccination. The receptors originated from an adult in good health. CDR3s include the opening cysteine and the closing phenylalanine or tryptophan. A D gene is named only where the DNA matches it firmly. For some rows the clone size is stated as once, few or many, or as a class when expanded; others skip it.

V gene: TRBV14; clone size: NA; D gene: NA; J gene: TRBJ1-1; CDR3 DNA: TGTGCCAGCAGCCAAAGTCCAAAAACTGAAGCTTTCTTT; CDR3 protein: CASSQSPKTEAFF
V gene: TRBV2; clone size: NA; D gene: NA; J gene: TRBJ1-1; CDR3 DNA: TGTGCCAGCGGCCGGCTCATGAACACTGAAGCTTTCTTT; CDR3 protein: CASGRLMNTEAFF
V gene: TRBV15; clone size: NA; D gene: NA; J gene: TRBJ2-1; CDR3 DNA: TGTGCCACGACTCCAGCTAGCTTGTGGTTGGGTGAGCAGTTCTTC; CDR3 protein: CATTPASLWLGEQFF
V gene: TRBV19; clone size: once; D gene: NA; J gene: TRBJ2-2; CDR3 DNA: TGTGCCAGTAGTTGGGGCCGGGGCGCCGGGGAGCTGTTTTTT; CDR3 protein: CASSWGRGAGELFF
V gene: TRBV19; clone size: NA; D gene: NA; J gene: TRBJ1-1; CDR3 DNA: TGTGCCAGTAAGGGAGGACTCTCCACTGAAGCTTTCTTT; CDR3 protein: CASKGGLSTEAFF
V gene: TRBV12-3/TRBV12-4; clone size: once; D gene: NA; J gene: TRBJ1-5; CDR3 DNA: TGTGCCAGCAGTTACAGGGGCAATCAGCCCCAGCATTTT; CDR3 protein: CASSYRGNQPQHF
V gene: TRBV5-6; clone size: NA; D gene: NA; J gene: TRBJ1-6; CDR3 DNA: TGTGCCAGCAGCTGGGCGAAGATTTCACCCCTCCACTTT; CDR3 protein: CASSWAKISPLHF
V gene: TRBV12-3/TRBV12-4; clone size: NA; D gene: NA; J gene: TRBJ1-4; CDR3 DNA: TGTGCCAGCAGGGGACGGAGTAATGAAAAACTGTTTTTT; CDR3 protein: CASRGRSNEKLFF
V gene: TRBV10-3; clone size: once; D gene: NA; J gene: TRBJ1-5; CDR3 DNA: TGTGCCATCAGTGAGGCTGTCGATAGCAATCAGCCCCAGCATTTT; CDR3 protein: CAISEAVDSNQPQHF
V gene: TRBV18; clone size: NA; D gene: NA; J gene: TRBJ1-6; CDR3 DNA: TGTGCCAGCTCACCCGGGACACTTAATTCACCCCTCCACTTT; CDR3 protein: CASSPGTLNSPLHF
V gene: TRBV7-3; clone size: NA; D gene: NA; J gene: TRBJ2-6; CDR3 DNA: TGTGCCAGCAGCTGGTCTGGGGCCAACGTCCTGACTTTC; CDR3 protein: CASSWSGANVLTF
V gene: TRBV18; clone size: NA; D gene: TRBD2; J gene: TRBJ2-5; CDR3 DNA: TGTGCCAGCTCTCCCGGTTTACCGGGACTAGTCTACCAAGAGACCCAGTACTTC; CDR3 protein: CASSPGLPGLVYQETQYF
V gene: TRBV5-1; clone size: NA; D gene: TRBD2; J gene: TRBJ2-7; CDR3 DNA: TGCGCCAGCAGCTCCTCCGGGACTAGCGGGAGTCTTTTTTCTTCCAGTTCCTACGAGCAGTACTTC; CDR3 protein: CASSSSGTSGSLFSSSSYEQYF
V gene: TRBV7-6; clone size: NA; D gene: NA; J gene: TRBJ1-4; CDR3 DNA: TGTGCCAGCAGCTTACTCGGGACTCCGAAAAAACTGTTTTTT; CDR3 protein: CASSLLGTPKKLFF
V gene: TRBV10-3; clone size: NA; D gene: TRBD1; J gene: TRBJ2-7; CDR3 DNA: TGTGCCATCAGTGTCCGGGACAGGGACTACGAGCAGTACTTC; CDR3 protein: CAISVRDRDYEQYF
V gene: TRBV28; clone size: NA; D gene: NA; J gene: TRBJ1-2; CDR3 DNA: TGTGCCAGCAGTTTGGGCAGGGCTGAGGTGGTAATGTATGGCTACACCTTC; CDR3 protein: CASSLGRAEVVMYGYTF
V gene: TRBV12-3/TRBV12-4; clone size: NA; D gene: NA; J gene: TRBJ1-5; CDR3 DNA: TGTGCCAGCAGTCGTATAGGCAATCAGCCCCAGCATTTT; CDR3 protein: CASSRIGNQPQHF
V gene: TRBV18; clone size: once; D gene: NA; J gene: TRBJ1-4; CDR3 DNA: TGTGCCAGCTCAGGGGGACCGAATGAAAAACTGTTTTTT; CDR3 protein: CASSGGPNEKLFF